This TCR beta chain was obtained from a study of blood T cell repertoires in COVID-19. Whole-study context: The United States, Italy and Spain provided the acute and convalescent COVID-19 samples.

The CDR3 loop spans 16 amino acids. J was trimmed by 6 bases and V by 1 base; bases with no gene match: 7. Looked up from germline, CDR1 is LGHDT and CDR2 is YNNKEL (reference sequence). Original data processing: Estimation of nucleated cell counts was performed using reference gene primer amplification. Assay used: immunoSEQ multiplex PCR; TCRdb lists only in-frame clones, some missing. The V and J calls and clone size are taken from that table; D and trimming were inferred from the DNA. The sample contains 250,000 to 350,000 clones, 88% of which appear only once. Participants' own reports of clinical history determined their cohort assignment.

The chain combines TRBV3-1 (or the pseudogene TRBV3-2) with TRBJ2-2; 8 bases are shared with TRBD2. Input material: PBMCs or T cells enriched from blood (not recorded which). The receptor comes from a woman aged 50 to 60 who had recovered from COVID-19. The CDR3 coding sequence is TGTGCCAGCAGCCAAGTTTCCGGGACTAGGTCCGGGGAGCTGTTTTTT. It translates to CASSQVSGTRSGELFF.